This T cell receptor (beta chain) was sequenced in a study of T cell responses to AZD1222 COVID-19 vaccine. This clone was seen only once. Analyses pooled second doses at about 4 or about 12 weeks. Assay: immunoSEQ multiplex PCR; the TCRdb copy retains only in-frame clones and omits some. The repertoire holds some 100,000 clones, with around 90% as singletons. Trimming removed 2 bases from V and 5 bases from J; junction bases left unmatched: 2. The CDR3 covers 15 residues. CDR1 and CDR2 from the germline V gene are SNHLY and FYNNEI. The receptor was isolated from an adult who received the AZD1222 COVID-19 vaccine. The specimen was peripheral blood, collected 28 days after the second AZD1222 dose. The V call is TRBV2, the J call TRBJ2-1, with 11 bases fitting TRBD2. The CDR3 coding sequence is TGTGCCAGCAGTGAAAGTAGCGGGGGGGACAATGAGCAGTTCTTC. As protein: CASSESSGGDNEQFF.